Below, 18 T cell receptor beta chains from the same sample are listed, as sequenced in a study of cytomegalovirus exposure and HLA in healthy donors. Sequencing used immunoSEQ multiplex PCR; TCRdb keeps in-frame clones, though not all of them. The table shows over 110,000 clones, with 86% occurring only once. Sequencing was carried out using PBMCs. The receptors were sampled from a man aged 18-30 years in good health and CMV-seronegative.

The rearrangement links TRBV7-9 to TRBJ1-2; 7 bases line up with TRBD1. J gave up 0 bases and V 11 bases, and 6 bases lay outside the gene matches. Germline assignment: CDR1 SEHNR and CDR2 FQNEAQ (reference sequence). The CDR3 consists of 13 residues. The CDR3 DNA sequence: TGTGCCGGACAGGTCCCCGCTAACTATGGCTACACCTTC. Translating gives CAGQVPANYGYTF.

In DNA, the CDR3 is TGCGCCAGCAGCTGGGGGGGAGACGGCGAGCAGTACTTC. Protein: CASSWGGDGEQYF. This chain connects TRBV5-1 to TRBJ2-7; 7 bases are a match to TRBD2. The germline CDR1 and CDR2 sequences are SGHRS and YFSETQ. Losses at the gene ends were 3 bases for V and 6 bases for J; bases not matched to a gene: 6. The CDR3 is 13 residues long.

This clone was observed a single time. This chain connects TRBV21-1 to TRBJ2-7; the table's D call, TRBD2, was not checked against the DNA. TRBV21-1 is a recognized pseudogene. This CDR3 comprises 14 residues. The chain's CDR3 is CASSKLAGGHEQYF. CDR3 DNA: TGTGCCAGCAGCAAATTAGCGGGGGGGCACGAGCAGTACTTC.

The CDR3 region is CASSYSGPAPLKAFF. The CDR3 region has the DNA TGTGCCAGCAGTTACTCGGGGCCAGCGCCACTGAAAGCTTTCTTT. This chain joins TRBV6-5 and TRBJ1-1; perhaps TRBD1 as D (5 bases). Germline V gene data show CDR1 as MNHEY and CDR2 as SVGAGI. The CDR3 sequence is 15 residues long. With 0 bases removed from V and 9 bases from J, the gap between germline ends came to 17 bases.

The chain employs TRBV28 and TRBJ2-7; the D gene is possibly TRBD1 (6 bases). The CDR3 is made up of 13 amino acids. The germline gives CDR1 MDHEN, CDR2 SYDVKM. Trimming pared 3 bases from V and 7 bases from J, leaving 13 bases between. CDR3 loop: CASSLGQPREQYF. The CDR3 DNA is TGTGCCAGCAGTTTGGGACAACCCAGGGAGCAGTACTTC.

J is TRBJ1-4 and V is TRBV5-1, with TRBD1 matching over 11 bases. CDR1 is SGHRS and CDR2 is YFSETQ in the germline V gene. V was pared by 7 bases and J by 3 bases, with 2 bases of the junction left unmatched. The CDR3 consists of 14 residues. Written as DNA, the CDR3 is TGCGCCAGCTCGGGACAGGGGGCTAATGAAAAACTGTTTTTT. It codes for CASSGQGANEKLFF. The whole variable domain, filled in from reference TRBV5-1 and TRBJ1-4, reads KAGVTQTPRYLIKTRGQQVTLSCSPISGHRSVSWYQQTPGQGLQFLFEYFSETQRNKGNFPGRFSGRQFSNSRSEMNVSTLELGDSALYLCASSGQGANEKLFFGSGTQLSVL.

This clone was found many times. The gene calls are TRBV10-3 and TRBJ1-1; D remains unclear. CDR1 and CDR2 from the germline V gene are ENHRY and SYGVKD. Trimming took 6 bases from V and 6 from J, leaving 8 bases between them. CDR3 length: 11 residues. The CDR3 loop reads CAIRGGSEAFF. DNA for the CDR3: TGTGCCATCAGGGGAGGGTCTGAAGCTTTCTTT.

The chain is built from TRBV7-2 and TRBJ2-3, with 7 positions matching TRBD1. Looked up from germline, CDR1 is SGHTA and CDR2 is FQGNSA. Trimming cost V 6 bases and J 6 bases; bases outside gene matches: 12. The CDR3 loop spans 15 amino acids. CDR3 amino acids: CASRRQGTFMDTQYF. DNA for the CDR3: TGTGCCAGCAGACGACAGGGCACATTTATGGATACGCAGTATTTT.

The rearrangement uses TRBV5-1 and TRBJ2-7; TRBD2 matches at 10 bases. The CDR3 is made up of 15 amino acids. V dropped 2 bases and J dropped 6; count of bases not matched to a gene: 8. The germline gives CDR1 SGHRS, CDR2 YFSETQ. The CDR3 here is CASSLRLAGLAEQYF. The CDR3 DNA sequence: TGCGCCAGCAGCTTACGACTAGCGGGTCTGGCCGAGCAGTACTTC. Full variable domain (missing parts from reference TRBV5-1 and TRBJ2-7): KAGVTQTPRYLIKTRGQQVTLSCSPISGHRSVSWYQQTPGQGLQFLFEYFSETQRNKGNFPGRFSGRQFSNSRSEMNVSTLELGDSALYLCASSLRLAGLAEQYFGPGTRLTVT.

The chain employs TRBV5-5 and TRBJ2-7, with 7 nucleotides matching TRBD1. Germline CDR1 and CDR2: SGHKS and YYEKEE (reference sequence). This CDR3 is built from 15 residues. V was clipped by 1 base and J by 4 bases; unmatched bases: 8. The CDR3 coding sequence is TGTGCCAGCAGCTTGTTCCCGGGGACAGCTTACGAGCAGTACTTC. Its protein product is CASSLFPGTAYEQYF. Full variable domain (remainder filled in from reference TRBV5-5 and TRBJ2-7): DAGVTQSPTHLIKTRGQQVTLRCSPISGHKSVSWYQQVLGQGPQFIFQYYEKEERGRGNFPDRFSARQFPNYSSELNVNALLLGDSALYLCASSLFPGTAYEQYFGPGTRLTVT.

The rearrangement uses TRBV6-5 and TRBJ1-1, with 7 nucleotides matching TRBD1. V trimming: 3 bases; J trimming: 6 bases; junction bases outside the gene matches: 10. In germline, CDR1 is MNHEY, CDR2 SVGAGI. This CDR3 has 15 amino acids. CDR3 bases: TGTGCCAGCAGTTATGAACTCCCGGGACAGCCTGAAGCTTTCTTT. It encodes CASSYELPGQPEAFF.

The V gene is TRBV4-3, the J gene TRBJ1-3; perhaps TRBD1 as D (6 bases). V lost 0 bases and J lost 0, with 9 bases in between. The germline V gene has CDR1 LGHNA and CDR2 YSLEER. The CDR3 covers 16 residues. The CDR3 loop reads CASSQEGAASGNTIYF. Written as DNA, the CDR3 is TGCGCCAGCAGCCAAGAGGGGGCTGCCTCTGGAAACACCATATATTTT.

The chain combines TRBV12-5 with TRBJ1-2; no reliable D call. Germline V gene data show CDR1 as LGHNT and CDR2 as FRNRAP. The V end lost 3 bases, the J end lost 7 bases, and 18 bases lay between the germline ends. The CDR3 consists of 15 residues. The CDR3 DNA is TGTGCTAGTGGTTTCCGGCGGCCCGACCGGGGTGGCTACACCTTC. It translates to CASGFRRPDRGGYTF.

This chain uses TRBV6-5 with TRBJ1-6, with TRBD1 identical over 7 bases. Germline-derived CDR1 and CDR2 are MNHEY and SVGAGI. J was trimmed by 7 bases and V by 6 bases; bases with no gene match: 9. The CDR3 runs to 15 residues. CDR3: CASSRKTGQNSPLHF. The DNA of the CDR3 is TGTGCCAGCAGCCGTAAGACAGGGCAGAATTCACCCCTCCACTTT.

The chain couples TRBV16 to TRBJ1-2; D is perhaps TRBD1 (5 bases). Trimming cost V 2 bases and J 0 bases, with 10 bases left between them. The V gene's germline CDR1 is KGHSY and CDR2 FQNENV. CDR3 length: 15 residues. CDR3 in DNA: TGTGCCAGCAGCCAAGGGGCTTCGACTAACTATGGCTACACCTTC. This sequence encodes CASSQGASTNYGYTF.

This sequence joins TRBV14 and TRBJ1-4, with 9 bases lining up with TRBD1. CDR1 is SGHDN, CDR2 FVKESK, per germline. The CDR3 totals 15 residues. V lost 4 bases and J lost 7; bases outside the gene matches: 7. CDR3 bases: TGTGCCAGCAGCCCGAGGGACAGGGTCGCTGAAAAACTGTTTTTT. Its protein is CASSPRDRVAEKLFF. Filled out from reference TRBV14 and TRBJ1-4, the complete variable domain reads EAGVTQFPSHSVIEKGQTVTLRCDPISGHDNLYWYRRVMGKEIKFLLHFVKESKQDESGMPNNRFLAERTGGTYSTLKVQPAELEDSGVYFCASSPRDRVAEKLFFGSGTQLSVL.

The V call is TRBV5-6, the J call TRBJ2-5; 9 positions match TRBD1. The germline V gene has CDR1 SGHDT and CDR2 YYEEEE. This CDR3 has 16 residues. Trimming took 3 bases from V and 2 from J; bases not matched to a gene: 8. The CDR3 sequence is CASSWLTGGIQETQYF. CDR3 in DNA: TGTGCCAGCAGCTGGTTGACAGGGGGGATACAAGAGACCCAGTACTTC.

The CDR3 sequence is CASSFSGQVRNEKLFF. The CDR3 nucleotides are TGTGCCAGCAGCTTTTCCGGACAGGTCCGAAATGAAAAACTGTTTTTT. The chain carries TRBV5-6 and TRBJ1-4, with TRBD1 identical over 7 bases. V lost 2 bases, J lost 5 bases, and 9 bases stayed unmatched. This CDR3 is built from 16 residues. The germline V gene encodes CDR1 SGHDT and CDR2 YYEEEE.